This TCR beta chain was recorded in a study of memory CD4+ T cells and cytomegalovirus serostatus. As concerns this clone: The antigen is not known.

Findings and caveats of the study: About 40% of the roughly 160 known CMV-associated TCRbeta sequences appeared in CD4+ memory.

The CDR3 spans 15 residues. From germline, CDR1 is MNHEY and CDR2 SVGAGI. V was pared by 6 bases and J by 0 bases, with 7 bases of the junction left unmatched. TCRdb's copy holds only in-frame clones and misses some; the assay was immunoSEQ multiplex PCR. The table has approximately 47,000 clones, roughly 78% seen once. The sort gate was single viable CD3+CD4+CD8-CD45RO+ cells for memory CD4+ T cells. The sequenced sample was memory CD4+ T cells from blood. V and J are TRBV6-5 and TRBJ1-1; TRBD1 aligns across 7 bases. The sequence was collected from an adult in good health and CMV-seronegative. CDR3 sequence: CASSVGGTVNTEAFF. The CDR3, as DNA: TGTGCCAGCAGCGTTGGTGGGACAGTGAACACTGAAGCTTTCTTT.